This T cell receptor beta chain was found in a study of CD8+ T cells in alopecia areata. The CDR3 is 16 amino acids. Looked up from germline, CDR1 is SGHDT and CDR2 is YYEEEE. J lost 4 bases, V lost 1 base, and 9 bases had no gene match. As the sequencing template, cDNA was produced by extracting RNA and reverse transcribing it. TCRdb's copy holds only in-frame clones and misses some; the assay was immunoSEQ multiplex PCR. The sample yields 130,000 to 150,000 clones, roughly four fifths seen once. Treatment of the sample: oral pan-JAK inhibitor, 5-10 mg twice daily. This sequence was found in a human donor with alopecia areata. The chain carries TRBV5-6 and TRBJ1-1; the match to TRBD1 covers 8 bases. The input for sequencing was CD8+ T cells sorted from blood, taken at week 4, from a patient treated with tofacitinib. The CDR3 sequence: CASSLRTGFVGTEAFF. In DNA form, the CDR3 reads TGTGCCAGCAGCTTGAGGACAGGGTTTGTAGGCACTGAAGCTTTCTTT.